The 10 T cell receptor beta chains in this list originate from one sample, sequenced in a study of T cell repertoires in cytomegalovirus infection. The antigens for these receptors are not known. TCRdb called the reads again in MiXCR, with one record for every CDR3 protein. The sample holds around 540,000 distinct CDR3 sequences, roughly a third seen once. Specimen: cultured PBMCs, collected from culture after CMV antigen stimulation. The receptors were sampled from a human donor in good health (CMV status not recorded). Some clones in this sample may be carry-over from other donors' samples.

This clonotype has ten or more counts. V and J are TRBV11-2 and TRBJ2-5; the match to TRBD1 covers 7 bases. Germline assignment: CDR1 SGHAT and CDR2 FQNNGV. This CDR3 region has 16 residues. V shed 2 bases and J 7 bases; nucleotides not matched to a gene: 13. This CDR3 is CASSLFDRAERGTQYF. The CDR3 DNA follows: TGTGCCAGCAGCTTATTTGACAGGGCGGAGAGAGGGACCCAGTACTTC.

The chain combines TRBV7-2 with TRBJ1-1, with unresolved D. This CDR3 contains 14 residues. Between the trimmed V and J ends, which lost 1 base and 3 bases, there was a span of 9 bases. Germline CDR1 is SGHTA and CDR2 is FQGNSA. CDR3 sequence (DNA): TGTGCCAGCAGCTTAGACCCTTCGGACACTGAAGCTTTCTTT. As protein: CASSLDPSDTEAFF.

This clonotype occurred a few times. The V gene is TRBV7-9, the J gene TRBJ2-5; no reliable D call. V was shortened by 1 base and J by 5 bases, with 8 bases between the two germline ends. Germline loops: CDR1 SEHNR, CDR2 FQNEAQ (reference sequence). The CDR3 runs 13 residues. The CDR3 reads CASSLGSRETQYF. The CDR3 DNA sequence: TGTGCCAGCAGCTTAGGCAGCCGGGAGACCCAGTACTTC.

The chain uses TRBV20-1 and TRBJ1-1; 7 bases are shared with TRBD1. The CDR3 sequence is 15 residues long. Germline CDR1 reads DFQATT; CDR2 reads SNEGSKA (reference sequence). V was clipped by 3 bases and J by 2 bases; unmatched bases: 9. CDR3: CSASAPGQLNTEAFF. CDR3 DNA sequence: TGCAGTGCTAGTGCTCCGGGACAGCTTAACACTGAAGCTTTCTTT.

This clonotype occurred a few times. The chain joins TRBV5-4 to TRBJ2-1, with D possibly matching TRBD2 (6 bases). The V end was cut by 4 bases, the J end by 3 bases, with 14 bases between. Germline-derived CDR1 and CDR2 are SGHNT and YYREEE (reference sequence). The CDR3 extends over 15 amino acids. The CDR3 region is CASSPGIAVYNEQFF. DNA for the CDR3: TGTGCCAGCAGCCCCGGGATAGCGGTCTACAATGAGCAGTTCTTC.

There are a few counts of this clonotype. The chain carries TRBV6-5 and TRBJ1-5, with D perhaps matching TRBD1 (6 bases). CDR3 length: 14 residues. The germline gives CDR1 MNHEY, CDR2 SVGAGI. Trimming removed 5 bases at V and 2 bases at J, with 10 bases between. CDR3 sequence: CASSRDMGNQPQHF. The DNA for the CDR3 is TGTGCCAGCAGTCGGGACATGGGCAATCAGCCCCAGCATTTT.

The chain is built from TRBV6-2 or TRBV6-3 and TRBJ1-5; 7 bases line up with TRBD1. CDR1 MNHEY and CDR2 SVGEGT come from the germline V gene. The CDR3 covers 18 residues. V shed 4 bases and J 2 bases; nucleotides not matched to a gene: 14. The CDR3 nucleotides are TGTGCCAGCAGTTCAACTCGACAGGGACGTTCGGGCAATCAGCCCCAGCATTTT. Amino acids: CASSSTRQGRSGNQPQHF.

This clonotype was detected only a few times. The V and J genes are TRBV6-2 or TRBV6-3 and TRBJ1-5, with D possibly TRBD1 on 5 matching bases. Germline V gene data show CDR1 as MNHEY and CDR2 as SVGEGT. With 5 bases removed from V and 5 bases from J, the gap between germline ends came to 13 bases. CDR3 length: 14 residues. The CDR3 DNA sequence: TGTGCCAGCAGTGACCCAGGGCAATATCAGCCCCAGCATTTT. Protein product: CASSDPGQYQPQHF.

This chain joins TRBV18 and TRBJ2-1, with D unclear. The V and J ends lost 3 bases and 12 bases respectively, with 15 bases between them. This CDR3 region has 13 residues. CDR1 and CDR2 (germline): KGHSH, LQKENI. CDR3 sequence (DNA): TGTGCCAGCTCACCCAACGACACACCCGTGCAGTTCTTC. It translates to CASSPNDTPVQFF.

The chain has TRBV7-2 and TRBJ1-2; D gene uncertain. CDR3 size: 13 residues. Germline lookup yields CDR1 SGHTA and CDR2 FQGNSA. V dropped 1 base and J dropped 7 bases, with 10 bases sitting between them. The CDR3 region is CASSLVLESGYTF. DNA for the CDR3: TGTGCCAGCAGCTTAGTCTTGGAGTCTGGCTACACCTTC.